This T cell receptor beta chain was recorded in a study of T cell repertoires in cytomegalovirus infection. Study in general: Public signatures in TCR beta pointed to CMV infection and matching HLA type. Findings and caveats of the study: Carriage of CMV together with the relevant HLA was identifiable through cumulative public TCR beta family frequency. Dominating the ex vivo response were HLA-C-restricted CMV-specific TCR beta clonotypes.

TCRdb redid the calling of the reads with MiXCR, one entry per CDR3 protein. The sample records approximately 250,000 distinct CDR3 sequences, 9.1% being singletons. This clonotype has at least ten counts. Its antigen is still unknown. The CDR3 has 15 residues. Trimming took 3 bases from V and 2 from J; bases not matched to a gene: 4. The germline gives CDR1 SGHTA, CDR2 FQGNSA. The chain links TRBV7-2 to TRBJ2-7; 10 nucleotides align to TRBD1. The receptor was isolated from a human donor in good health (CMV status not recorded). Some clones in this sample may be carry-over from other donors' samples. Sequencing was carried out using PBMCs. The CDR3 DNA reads TGTGCCAGCAGCTTGGCCGGGACAGGGGCCTACGAGCAGTACTTC. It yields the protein CASSLAGTGAYEQYF.